Given below is one TCR beta chain in context. These data belong to a study of early T cells in non-severe SARS-CoV-2 infection. Background on the study: Whole-blood bulk RNA, unsorted, was sequenced, and chains were unpaired.

There are 14 residues in the CDR3. The germline V gene encodes CDR1 SGDLS and CDR2 YYNGEE. V was pared by 2 bases and J by 3 bases, with 11 bases between. Separate cDNA molecules each had unique molecular identifiers attached to them. TCRdb redid the calling of the 5' RACE reads with MiXCR, one entry per CDR3 protein. The table lists 55,000 to 80,000 distinct CDR3 sequences, approximately 12% of them singletons. What was sequenced was whole blood. This TCR was sampled from an adult who was a healthcare worker with PCR-confirmed SARS-CoV-2 infection or an uninfected control (not recorded which). The chain couples TRBV9 to TRBJ1-1, with D hard to call. The CDR3 DNA sequence: TGTGCCAGCAGCGTTGTAAGTCAGTACACTGAAGCTTTCTTT. Protein sequence: CASSVVSQYTEAFF. The full variable domain, in which reference TRBV9 and TRBJ1-1 provide the parts outside the CDR3, is DSGVTQTPKHLITATGQRVTLRCSPRSGDLSVYWYQQSLDQGLQFLIQYYNGEERAKGNILERFSAQQFPDLHSELNLSSLELGDSALYFCASSVVSQYTEAFFGQGTRLTVV.